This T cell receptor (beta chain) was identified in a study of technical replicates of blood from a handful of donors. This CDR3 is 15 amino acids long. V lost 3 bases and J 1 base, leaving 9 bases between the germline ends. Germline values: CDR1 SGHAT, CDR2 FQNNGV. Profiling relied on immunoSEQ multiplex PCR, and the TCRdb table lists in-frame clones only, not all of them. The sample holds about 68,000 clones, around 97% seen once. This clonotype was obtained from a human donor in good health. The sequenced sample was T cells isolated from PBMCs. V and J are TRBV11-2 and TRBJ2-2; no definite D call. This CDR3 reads CASSFSSGNTGELFF. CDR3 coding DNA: TGTGCCAGCAGCTTCTCATCAGGGAACACCGGGGAGCTGTTTTTT.